This TCR beta chain is from a study of regulatory T cells in long-lasting Graves disease. Study-wide findings and caveats: Authors noted too few samples as a limitation.

Arm-PCR with iRepertoire HTBI primers amplified the CDR3 regions for these TCR beta libraries. Using its own MiXCR run on the multiplex PCR reads, TCRdb lists one record per CDR3 protein. The sample shows over 650,000 distinct CDR3 sequences, 25% to 35% of them seen only once. Germline trimming cut 2 bases from V and 2 bases from J; bases unmatched to any gene: 3. In germline, CDR1 is SGHTA, CDR2 FQGNSA. The CDR3 is 15 amino acids. As to time point: persistent/refractory GD, antithyroid drugs over 5 years with positive TRAb. There was RNA extracted from PBMCs, and the TCR library was made from it. A blood draw put around 9 milliliters of peripheral blood into EDTA tubes. This clonotype was counted between two and nine times. Its antigen is not known.

The V and J genes are TRBV7-2 and TRBJ2-7; TRBD2 aligns across 10 bases. The source of this sequence is a female donor with Graves disease. The sequenced sample was peripheral blood mononuclear cells (PBMCs), obtained when the disease was refractory, from a patient treated with antithyroid drugs. The CDR3 loop reads CASSLLAGDPYEQYF. The CDR3 DNA is TGTGCCAGCAGCTTACTAGCGGGGGATCCCTACGAGCAGTACTTC.